Included here is one T cell receptor (beta chain) sequence, with context. Its antigen remains unknown. This CDR3 is 15 amino acids long. Germline V gives CDR1 MRHNA, CDR2 SNTAGT. V lost 5 bases and J 0 bases, leaving 13 bases between the germline ends. This record belongs to a study of T cells in Graves' hyperthyroidism and ophthalmopathy. Study summary: Peripheral blood specimens were obtained at initial diagnosis, prior to any treatment. Broader study findings: Peripheral blood also featured most of the thyroid clonotypes expanded above 0.001.

Diagnostic assessment was based on clinical symptoms, serum thyroxine and TRAb, thyroid ultrasound and orbital computed tomography. PBMCs came from more than 8.5 ml fresh peripheral blood. Amplification of TCR beta CDR3 regions used RNA as the template. Primed by the HTBI set, a first-round RT-PCR was run on the TCR CDR3. From the multiplex PCR reads, TCRdb called clonotypes with MiXCR, one entry per CDR3 protein. The table records nearly 600,000 distinct CDR3 sequences, about 15% of them present only once. The receptor was isolated from a woman in her twenties or thirties with Graves' hyperthyroidism that later progressed to Graves' ophthalmopathy. Sequencing was performed on blood. This chain joins TRBV6-4 and TRBJ1-2; D is possibly TRBD1 (5 bases). The CDR3 sequence is CASSPMRGTNYGYTF. The CDR3 nucleotides read TGTGCCAGCAGTCCGATGAGGGGAACTAACTATGGCTACACCTTC.